A selection of T cell receptor beta chains follows, all from one sample in a study of blood T cell repertoires in COVID-19. The repertoire was sequenced with immunoSEQ multiplex PCR; TCRdb's copy has only in-frame clones and lacks some. This table has about 190,000 clones, 75% to 90% appearing once. Specimen: peripheral blood. Receptors were obtained from a woman in her forties with acute or convalescent COVID-19. The CDR3 runs from the conserved cysteine through the conserved F or W. D genes are given only for firm matches. The listing skips clone size in some rows; elsewhere it reads once, few, many or a size class.

TRBV18	.	.	TRBJ1-5	TGTGCCAGCTCACAAACAGATCAGGAACAGCCCCAGCATTTT	CASSQTDQEQPQHF
TRBV30	.	.	TRBJ1-5	TGTGCCTGGAGTGCCGGGGGGGATCAGCCCCAGCATTTT	CAWSAGGDQPQHF
TRBV4-2	.	.	TRBJ2-7	TGTGCCAGCAGCCAATCGACAGGGAGGTACGAGCAGTACTTC	CASSQSTGRYEQYF
TRBV5-1	TRBD1	.	TRBJ2-3	TGCGCCAGCAGCTTACAGGGGTATTCGGCAGATACGCAGTATTTT	CASSLQGYSADTQYF
TRBV18	.	few	TRBJ2-7	TGTGCCAGCTCATTCTTGGACGGACACTCCTACGAGCAGTACTTC	CASSFLDGHSYEQYF
TRBV27	TRBD1	.	TRBJ2-7	TGTGCCAGCAGTCTAAGGGACAGTGCTAGTCTTGCCTCCTACGAGCAGTACTTC	CASSLRDSASLASYEQYF
TRBV4-1	TRBD2	.	TRBJ2-1	TGCGCCAGCAGCCAAGAAGCCGGGACTAGCGGCCTCAATGAGCAGTTCTTC	CASSQEAGTSGLNEQFF
TRBV10-3	.	.	TRBJ2-7	TGTGCCATCAGTACCGAAGCGACAGGTGCCGAGCAGTACTTC	CAISTEATGAEQYF
TRBV10-2	.	.	TRBJ1-5	TGCGCCAGCAGTGTGGGCAGGGATAGCAATCAGCCCCAGCATTTT	CASSVGRDSNQPQHF
TRBV2	TRBD2	.	TRBJ2-3	TGTGCCAGCATTCGCGGGAGTCCTGATACGCAGTATTTT	CASIRGSPDTQYF
TRBV5-6	TRBD2	.	TRBJ2-1	TGTGCCAGCAGCTCTACTAGCGGGGGGTGGTACAATGAGCAGTTCTTC	CASSSTSGGWYNEQFF
TRBV29-1	.	.	TRBJ1-1	TGCAGCGATTACAGGCAGGGGTACACTGAAGCTTTCTTT	CSDYRQGYTEAFF
TRBV19	.	once	TRBJ1-1	TGTGCCAGTTCTCCTCAACAGGGTGTGGCTGAAGCTTTCTTT	CASSPQQGVAEAFF
TRBV11-3	TRBD1	.	TRBJ2-1	TGTGCCAGCAGTAGAGGGGGCGAGTACAATGAGCAGTTCTTC	CASSRGGEYNEQFF
TRBV7-2	.	.	TRBJ2-4	TGTGCCAGCAGCCGGGACACAAACATTCAGTACTTC	CASSRDTNIQYF
TRBV28	.	.	TRBJ2-2	TGTGCCAGCAGTTACCAGGGTACCGGGGAGCTGTTTTTT	CASSYQGTGELFF
TRBV6-2/TRBV6-3	TRBD1	.	TRBJ1-4	TGTGCCAGCAGTTCCCCGGGACAGGCTAATGAAAAACTGTTTTTT	CASSSPGQANEKLFF
TRBV2	TRBD1	many	TRBJ1-2	TGTGCCAGCACTAGACAGGGCGGGTATGGCTACACCTTC	CASTRQGGYGYTF
TRBV9	.	.	TRBJ2-7	TGTGCCAGCAGCGTCTCCGGCGGCACTGCACACTACGAGCAGTACTTC	CASSVSGGTAHYEQYF
TRBV18	.	.	TRBJ2-1	TGTGCCAGCTCACCACCACGGGACATTTACAATGAGCAGTTCTTC	CASSPPRDIYNEQFF
TRBV27	.	.	TRBJ2-7	TGTGCCAGCAGTGGTAGCATAAGACCCCTCTTCTGCTACGAGCAGTACTTC	CASSGSIRPLFCYEQYF
TRBV27	TRBD1	.	TRBJ2-7	TGTGCCAGCAGTTATCATGGGACAGGCCGGGATTACGAGCAGTACTTC	CASSYHGTGRDYEQYF
TRBV5-1	TRBD1	.	TRBJ1-6	TGCGCCAGCAGCTTAGTCGGGACAGGGGGCGGTTCACCCCTCCACTTT	CASSLVGTGGGSPLHF
TRBV5-1	TRBD1	.	TRBJ1-4	TGCGCCAGCAGCTCTCAGGGGGGATTGGCTAATGAAAAACTGTTTTTT	CASSSQGGLANEKLFF
TRBV28	.	.	TRBJ1-1	TGTGCCAGCAGTGCCATGTCGCCCCCGGGCACTGAAGCTTTCTTT	CASSAMSPPGTEAFF
TRBV27	.	.	TRBJ2-3	TGTGCCAGCAGTTTATCCGGGTTTTGGACGCAGTATTTT	CASSLSGFWTQYF